The entry that follows covers one TCR beta chain sequence. Its antigen is not known. The data stem from a study of blood T cells in healthy people across ages. Notes on the study in general: Unknown donor CMV status possibly confounded expanded clonotype changes.

A second PCR, run for roughly 7 to 11 cycles, used a sample-barcoded 5' primer plus a J-beta primer mix. Every cDNA molecule bore a tag from a template-switch adaptor containing 12 random nucleotides. TCRdb fed the 5' RACE reads into MiXCR, producing one record per CDR3 protein. Among more than 1.4 million distinct CDR3 sequences listed, 42% were seen once. Unmatched junction bases numbered 0, after V lost 0 bases and J lost 2 bases. Germline CDR1 MNHNS, CDR2 SASEGT. The CDR3 has 15 residues. In terms of origin and age, donors were healthy Caucasian individuals from Russia aged 6 to 90. The sequencing sample was made of blood. The chain has TRBV6-1 and TRBJ1-3; 8 bases match TRBD1. The TCR sequence derives from a woman aged 18-29 years in good health. CDR3 amino acids: CASSEATGAGNTIYF. The DNA for the CDR3 is TGTGCCAGCAGTGAAGCGACAGGGGCTGGAAACACCATATATTTT.